The 32 T cell receptor beta chains below all came from one sample that was sequenced in a study of OX40 agonist ivuxolimab in advanced cancers. The method was immunoSEQ multiplex PCR; TCRdb's version includes in-frame clones alone and lacks a portion of them. This table holds around 100,000 clones, under 95% found once. Sample: CD4+ or CD8+ T cells sorted from blood, taken in a trial of the OX40 agonist ivuxolimab. The receptors here all came from an adult with an advanced solid tumor such as melanoma, head and neck, liver or kidney cancer.

This chain connects TRBV15 to TRBJ1-3; D is unresolved. The CDR3 spans 13 residues. V lost 7 bases, J lost 0 bases, and 7 bases lay in between. Germline V lookup: CDR1 LNHNV, CDR2 YYDKDF (reference sequence). CDR3 nucleotide sequence: TGTGCCACCACCCTTCACTCTGGAAACACCATATATTTT. As protein: CATTLHSGNTIYF.

For the CDR3, the DNA is TGTGCCAGCAGCCCCTCTCCCCTCGGCCAGGGGCTTACCTACGAGCAGTACTTC. Protein product: CASSPSPLGQGLTYEQYF. V is TRBV13 and J is TRBJ2-5, with D maybe TRBD1 (6 bases). The J call is uncertain, as TRBJ2-7 better fits the DNA end. Per the germline V gene, CDR1 is PRHDT and CDR2 is FYEKMQ (reference sequence). This CDR3 contains 18 residues.

The genes are TRBV6-6 and TRBJ1-5; D call uncertain. This CDR3 is 14 amino acids long. V lost 0 bases to trimming and J lost 5 bases, with 8 bases between them. Germline assignment: CDR1 MNHNY and CDR2 SVGAGI (reference sequence). The CDR3 DNA reads TGTGCCAGCAGTTACTCACCGGGGTATCAGCCCCAGCATTTT. Encoded protein: CASSYSPGYQPQHF.

The chain has TRBV19 and TRBJ1-1, with D possibly being TRBD1 (5 bases). CDR3 length: 14 residues. Germline loops: CDR1 LNHDA, CDR2 SQIVND (reference sequence). Trimming took off 4 bases at V and 3 bases at J, with 12 bases between the two ends. The CDR3 coding sequence is TGTGCCAGTAGTACCGGGACCGGCCACACTGAAGCTTTCTTT. As protein: CASSTGTGHTEAFF.

The rearrangement links TRBV10-3 to TRBJ2-5; maybe TRBD2 (6 bases). CDR1 and CDR2 from the germline V gene are ENHRY and SYGVKD. The CDR3 length is 18 residues. Deletions cut 0 bases from V and 1 base from J, with 18 bases between. DNA of the CDR3: TGTGCCATCAGTGAGTCGTCTGTGGATATCGGGGGCCAAGAGACCCAGTACTTC. It codes for CAISESSVDIGGQETQYF.

The rearrangement uses TRBV7-2 and TRBJ2-7, with 16 bases aligning to TRBD2. CDR3 length: 17 residues. The V gene's germline CDR1 is SGHTA and CDR2 FQGNSA. The J segment lost 7 bases and the V segment lost 5 bases, leaving 11 bases of the junction unmatched. The CDR3 loop is CASSTGLAGGPLKEQYF. In DNA form, the CDR3 reads TGTGCCAGCAGCACGGGACTAGCGGGAGGGCCCCTTAAAGAGCAGTACTTC.

The gene calls are TRBV19 and TRBJ1-3; D remains unclear. V dropped 3 bases and J dropped 7 bases, with 19 bases sitting between them. This CDR3 is 16 amino acids long. The V gene's germline CDR1 is LNHDA and CDR2 SQIVND (reference sequence). The CDR3 spells CASSISSGQFGNTIYF. CDR3 sequence (DNA): TGTGCCAGTAGTATTTCTTCTGGCCAGTTTGGGAACACCATATATTTT.

A single count supports this clone. The V and J genes are TRBV5-1 and TRBJ2-7; D call uncertain. The CDR3 is 14 amino acids. CDR1 SGHRS and CDR2 YFSETQ come from the germline V gene. The V end lost 6 bases, the J end lost 1 base, and 14 bases lay between the germline ends. In DNA, the CDR3 is TGCGCCAGCAAGGTTAGAACAGAATCCTACGAGCAGTACTTC. It translates to CASKVRTESYEQYF.

The J gene is TRBJ1-3, the V gene TRBV6-5; 7 nucleotides align to TRBD1. V dropped 5 bases and J dropped 12; count of bases not matched to a gene: 4. Germline CDR1 reads MNHEY; CDR2 reads SVGAGI. The CDR3 extends over 11 amino acids. DNA of the CDR3: TGTGCCAGCAGTCACAGGGACAGCATATATTTT. Translation gives CASSHRDSIYF.

This chain uses TRBV7-2 with TRBJ2-7; tentative D call: TRBD2 (5 bases). The CDR3 is 15 residues long. V dropped 4 bases and J dropped 3 bases, with 16 bases sitting between them. CDR1 and CDR2 from the germline V gene are SGHTA and FQGNSA. The CDR3 DNA reads as TGTGCCAGCAGCTGGCCGGACTTTTGGGGCTACGAGCAGTACTTC. Translation: CASSWPDFWGYEQYF.

This chain joins TRBV9 and TRBJ2-5; TRBD2 agrees at 9 bases. The junction had 8 bases not matched to a gene; V was cut back by 0 bases and J by 5 bases. The CDR3 contains 16 residues. Germline assignment: CDR1 SGDLS and CDR2 YYNGEE. The CDR3 sequence is CASSVVGIAGVETQYF. CDR3 sequence (DNA): TGTGCCAGCAGCGTAGTGGGGATAGCGGGGGTCGAGACCCAGTACTTC.

The V gene is TRBV7-2, the J gene TRBJ1-2; TRBD1 might be the D (5 bases). The V gene's germline CDR1 is SGHTA and CDR2 FQGNSA. The CDR3 has 15 amino acids. Trimming shortened V by 5 bases and J by 4 bases, and 17 bases separated the two germline ends. For the CDR3, the DNA is TGTGCCAGCAGCCGCCTGTTGGGGGGGGGCTATGGCTACACCTTC. It is translated as CASSRLLGGGYGYTF.

This sequence joins TRBV4-3 and TRBJ1-4; 7 bases line up with TRBD1. With 3 bases clipped from V and 8 bases from J, the junction kept 12 bases outside the gene matches. The CDR3 extends over 16 amino acids. Germline lookup yields CDR1 LGHNA and CDR2 YSLEER. This CDR3 is CASSHRRTGEGEKLFF. The CDR3 DNA sequence: TGCGCCAGCAGCCACCGTAGGACAGGTGAAGGAGAAAAACTGTTTTTT.

This clone was found once. The chain joins TRBV11-2 to TRBJ2-3; D uncertain. Germline CDR1 reads SGHAT; CDR2 reads FQNNGV. This CDR3 is built from 13 residues. Trimming removed 1 base from V and 4 bases from J, with 6 bases in between. The CDR3 bases are TGTGCCAGCAGCTTAGTGGTTTCAGATACGCAGTATTTT. Translated: CASSLVVSDTQYF.

The rearrangement links TRBV2 to TRBJ2-1; D gene unclear. There are 15 residues in the CDR3. CDR1 and CDR2 from the germline V gene are SNHLY and FYNNEI. Trimming pared 1 base from V and 3 bases from J, leaving 10 bases between. The CDR3 here is CASSEGLKNYNEQFF. Here the CDR3 DNA reads TGTGCCAGCAGTGAAGGTCTAAAGAACTACAATGAGCAGTTCTTC.

The chain employs TRBV6-5 and TRBJ2-7; 13 nucleotides line up with TRBD2. With 2 bases clipped from V and 2 bases from J, the junction kept 0 bases outside the gene matches. In germline, CDR1 is MNHEY, CDR2 SVGAGI. The CDR3 extends over 15 amino acids. The DNA of the CDR3 is TGTGCCAGCAGTTACGGGACTAGCGGGACCTACGAGCAGTACTTC. Protein: CASSYGTSGTYEQYF.

This chain links TRBV7-2 with TRBJ1-5, with 8 nucleotides matching TRBD1. The CDR3 covers 16 residues. V gave up 5 bases and J gave up 7 bases; unmatched junction bases: 13. The V gene's germline CDR1 is SGHTA and CDR2 FQGNSA. The CDR3, as DNA: TGTGCCAGCAGCCGAATGGGTCCAGGGGGCGACCAGCCCCAGCATTTT. This translates into CASSRMGPGGDQPQHF.

This clone was seen only once. V gene TRBV6-1 combines with J gene TRBJ1-5; the D gene is possibly TRBD1 (5 bases). Per germline, CDR1 MNHNS and CDR2 SASEGT. Trimming left V 5 bases short and J 3 bases short, with 8 bases between. This CDR3 region has 13 residues. The CDR3 is CASSSTDNQPQHF. CDR3 DNA: TGTGCCAGCAGTTCGACAGACAATCAGCCCCAGCATTTT.

This clone was seen once. The genes are TRBV7-2 and TRBJ2-1, with D possibly being TRBD1 (5 bases). This CDR3 spans 15 amino acids. V was trimmed by 5 bases and J by 0 bases, leaving 11 bases between them. Germline CDR1 and CDR2: SGHTA and FQGNSA. The CDR3 sequence is CASSLGLLSYNEQFF. The CDR3 coding sequence is TGTGCCAGCAGCCTGGGGCTTCTCTCCTACAATGAGCAGTTCTTC.

The rearrangement links TRBV6-6 to TRBJ2-7; possibly TRBD2 for D (5 bases). The length of the CDR3 is 16 residues. Between the trimmed V and J ends, which lost 0 bases and 0 bases, there was a span of 12 bases. CDR1 and CDR2 from the germline V gene are MNHNY and SVGAGI (reference sequence). The CDR3 DNA follows: TGTGCCAGCAGTTACTCGATTGGAGGCCTCTCCTACGAGCAGTACTTC. This sequence encodes CASSYSIGGLSYEQYF.

This chain links TRBV5-6 with TRBJ2-4, with no clear D. The length of the CDR3 is 13 residues. V was trimmed by 1 base and J by 3 bases, leaving 5 bases between them. Germline lookup yields CDR1 SGHDT and CDR2 YYEEEE. The CDR3 protein is CASSLRIKNIQYF. The CDR3 DNA sequence: TGTGCCAGCAGCTTGAGGATCAAAAACATTCAGTACTTC.

The chain joins TRBV28 to TRBJ1-2, with D perhaps TRBD1 (6 bases). The CDR3 runs to 14 residues. V lost 7 bases to trimming and J lost 2 bases, with 14 bases between them. Per the germline V gene, CDR1 is MDHEN and CDR2 is SYDVKM. For the CDR3, the DNA is TGTGCCAGCATACGCGCGGACAGCAACTATGGCTACACCTTC. It translates to CASIRADSNYGYTF.

The chain recombines TRBV18 with TRBJ2-7, with D perhaps matching TRBD1 (6 bases). The V end lost 3 bases, the J end lost 2 bases, and 11 bases lay between the germline ends. Germline V gives CDR1 KGHSH, CDR2 LQKENI. The CDR3 runs 14 residues. The CDR3 DNA reads as TGTGCCAGCTCACCCCGGGACACTCCCTACGAGCAGTACTTC. Its translation: CASSPRDTPYEQYF.

As DNA, the CDR3 is TGTGCCAGCAGCGTATCGCTCGCGGGACAGGGGGTCGAGACCCAGTACTTC. It yields the protein CASSVSLAGQGVETQYF. V is TRBV9 and J is TRBJ2-5; 11 nucleotides align to TRBD1. Trimming at V came to 1 base and at J to 5 bases, leaving 10 bases not matched to a gene. Germline V gene lookup returns CDR1 SGDLS and CDR2 YYNGEE. This CDR3 region has 17 residues.

V gene TRBV19 combines with J gene TRBJ2-1, with 9 nucleotides matching TRBD1. The CDR3 spans 17 residues. Germline-derived CDR1 and CDR2 are LNHDA and SQIVND (reference sequence). J gave up 7 bases and V 5 bases, and 15 bases lay outside the gene matches. In DNA form, the CDR3 reads TGTGCCAGTAGTCTTGGACAGGGGTTCGGATTACGAAATGAGCAGTTCTTC. Encoded protein: CASSLGQGFGLRNEQFF.

In this sample, this clone turned up once. This chain uses TRBV9 with TRBJ2-2, with D possibly TRBD1 on 6 matching bases. Trimming took 3 bases from V and 6 from J, leaving 12 bases between them. The CDR3 contains 14 residues. The germline gives CDR1 SGDLS, CDR2 YYNGEE. CDR3 DNA sequence: TGTGCCAGCAGCGCTCCAAACAGGGCCGGGGAGCTGTTTTTT. This codes for CASSAPNRAGELFF. Variable domain in full (rest from reference TRBV9 and TRBJ2-2): DSGVTQTPKHLITATGQRVTLRCSPRSGDLSVYWYQQSLDQGLQFLIQYYNGEERAKGNILERFSAQQFPDLHSELNLSSLELGDSALYFCASSAPNRAGELFFGEGSRLTVL.

The chain recombines TRBV7-6 with TRBJ2-7; D might be TRBD2 (6 bases). The V and J ends lost 1 base and 3 bases respectively, with 7 bases between them. From germline, CDR1 is SGHVS and CDR2 FNYEAQ. The CDR3 runs 13 residues. Here the CDR3 reads CASSLDSGYEQYF. CDR3 nucleotide sequence: TGTGCCAGCAGCTTAGATAGCGGCTACGAGCAGTACTTC. Full variable domain (missing parts from reference TRBV7-6 and TRBJ2-7): GAGVSQSPRYKVTKRGQDVALRCDPISGHVSLYWYRQALGQGPEFLTYFNYEAQQDKSGLPNDRFSAERPEGSISTLTIQRTEQRDSAMYRCASSLDSGYEQYFGPGTRLTVT.

This clone was seen only once. The chain carries TRBV6-1 and TRBJ2-7; D ambiguous. Germline V gene data show CDR1 as MNHNS and CDR2 as SASEGT. This CDR3 has 14 residues. V lost 1 base and J lost 5, with 12 bases in between. The CDR3 DNA follows: TGTGCCAGCAGTGAAGTTACTAACTTAAACGAGCAGTACTTC. Its translation is CASSEVTNLNEQYF.

The chain links TRBV28 to TRBJ1-1; 7 positions match TRBD1. V lost 9 bases, J lost 1 base, and 8 bases stayed unmatched. The V gene's germline CDR1 is MDHEN and CDR2 SYDVKM. This CDR3 contains 14 residues. CDR3 in amino acids: CASTTTGENTEAFF. In DNA, the CDR3 is TGTGCCAGTACTACTACAGGGGAGAACACTGAAGCTTTCTTT.

This clone was seen a few times. The chain employs TRBV28 and TRBJ2-3; D unclear. The germline CDR1 and CDR2 sequences are MDHEN and SYDVKM. V was trimmed by 3 bases and J by 2 bases, leaving 12 bases between them. This CDR3 comprises 15 residues. The CDR3 sequence is CASSLWQLNTDTQYF. As DNA, the CDR3 is TGTGCCAGCAGTTTGTGGCAGTTGAACACAGATACGCAGTATTTT.

The chain recombines TRBV19 with TRBJ2-4; D perhaps matches TRBD2 (6 bases). The CDR3 is 16 residues long. The V gene's germline CDR1 is LNHDA and CDR2 SQIVND (reference sequence). The V and J ends lost 3 bases and 8 bases respectively, with 20 bases between them. The chain's CDR3 is CASSIIGRGRLDIQYF. The CDR3 DNA reads as TGTGCCAGTAGTATCATCGGGAGAGGGCGTCTTGACATTCAGTACTTC.

As to this clone: At the DNA level, this CDR3 is encoded by other sequences in the same sample as well. The CDR3 reads CASSSLDTQYF. In DNA form, the CDR3 reads TGTGCCAGCTCCTCGCTGGATACGCAGTATTTT. The genes are TRBV28 and TRBJ2-3; D not resolved. With 8 bases removed from V and 6 bases from J, the gap between germline ends came to 9 bases. There are 11 residues in the CDR3. In germline, CDR1 is MDHEN, CDR2 SYDVKM.